The count of the clone carrying this T cell receptor (beta chain) is one. Its antigen is currently unknown. The data were obtained in a study of cytomegalovirus exposure and HLA in healthy donors. Per the germline V gene, CDR1 is SGHRS and CDR2 is YFSETQ. This CDR3 is built from 16 residues. V was shortened by 4 bases and J by 0 bases, with 13 bases between the two germline ends. General study points: A later analysis linked 15,000 to 20,000 TCR beta sequences to HLA alleles at 0.05 false discovery rate. HLA restriction was apparent for most CMV-associated TCR beta chains in a later analysis. The authors assumed roughly uniform sequencing depth across donors for presence/absence analyses.

Primers included in the PCR were 60 Vbeta and 13 Jbeta primers. Produced via immunoSEQ multiplex PCR; TCRdb's table is partial and in-frame only. This table holds 110,000 to 150,000 clones, approximately 80% found once. The source material was PBMCs. The rearrangement uses TRBV5-1 and TRBJ2-2; D might be TRBD2 (5 bases). The clonotype originates from a boy aged 2-9 years in good health and CMV-seronegative. Here the CDR3 reads CASSLPGKPNTGELFF. CDR3 in DNA: TGCGCCAGCAGCCTGCCCGGGAAACCGAACACCGGGGAGCTGTTTTTT.